This TCR beta chain appears in the sequencing data of a study of regulatory T cells in long-lasting Graves disease. Study-wide context: Patients with new Graves' disease had used antithyroid drugs below 3 months.

The time point was: newly diagnosed GD, antithyroid drugs for less than 3 months. PBMC RNA was the source of the TCR library. Relying on iRepertoire HTBI primers and Arm-PCR of CDR3 regions, the team built TCR beta libraries. Study processing details: The samples yielded approximately 62 TRBV and 14 to 15 TRBJ segments. Each CDR3 protein gets one entry after TCRdb re-called the multiplex PCR reads with MiXCR. None of the V and J calls come from the authors' own analysis; TCRdb made them. The sample has about 540,000 distinct CDR3 sequences; about 13% are singletons. The CDR3 consists of 15 residues. Trimming cost V 8 bases and J 2 bases; bases outside gene matches: 9. These data were also reused for a study on T cells in Graves' hyperthyroidism and ophthalmopathy. That report adds: A set of HTBI primers served as the primers for a first-round RT-PCR of the TCR CDR3.

The sequence came from a man between 25 and 39 years old with Graves disease. The sequences come from peripheral blood mononuclear cells (PBMCs), collected at new diagnosis, from a patient treated with antithyroid drugs. The V and J genes are TRBV12-3 or TRBV12-4 and TRBJ1-5; 7 bases match TRBD1. For the CDR3, the DNA is TGTGCCAGCTCCGAGGGACAGATGGGCAATCAGCCCCAGCATTTT. Encoded protein: CASSEGQMGNQPQHF.